These 5 T cell receptor beta chains were all obtained from the same sample, sequenced in a study of cytomegalovirus exposure and HLA in healthy donors. The PCR was carried out with 60 Vbeta primers and 13 Jbeta primers. Libraries were prepared by immunoSEQ multiplex PCR; TCRdb keeps only in-frame clonotypes and omits some of them. The sample gives roughly 170,000 clones, around 79% of which show up once; around 2.5% is in the top ten. The specimen sequenced was PBMCs. Every receptor here comes from a female donor in good health and CMV-seronegative.

The V call is TRBV4-3, the J call TRBJ2-7; possible D gene TRBD2, 6 bases. In germline, CDR1 is LGHNA, CDR2 YSLEER. The V gene lost 4 bases and the J gene lost 4 bases, with 14 bases spanning the gap. The CDR3 runs to 14 residues. The CDR3 protein is CASSPGEAGYEQYF. CDR3 bases: TGCGCCAGCAGCCCCGGGGAGGCCGGGTACGAGCAGTACTTC.

This chain connects TRBV4-3 to TRBJ2-3; 15 bases line up with TRBD2. The CDR3 has 18 amino acids. Germline V gives CDR1 LGHNA, CDR2 YSLEER. V lost 1 base and J lost 2; bases outside the gene matches: 4. The CDR3 DNA reads TGCGCCAGCAGCCAAGGGACTAGCGGGGGGGCGGACACAGATACGCAGTATTTT. Protein: CASSQGTSGGADTDTQYF.

V is TRBV5-1 and J is TRBJ1-1, with 7 bases fitting TRBD1. This CDR3 spans 15 amino acids. The germline CDR1 and CDR2 sequences are SGHRS and YFSETQ. V shed 4 bases, J shed 1 base, and the junction held 7 bases outside the gene matches. The CDR3 nucleotides read TGCGCCAGCAGCCCAGGGGGGACAGCGAACACTGAAGCTTTCTTT. Amino acids: CASSPGGTANTEAFF.

This chain links TRBV27 with TRBJ2-7, with a tentative D call TRBD1 (5 bases). The CDR3 has 13 amino acids. The germline V gene encodes CDR1 MNHEY and CDR2 SMNVEV (reference sequence). Trimming left V 2 bases short and J 2 bases short, with 7 bases between. DNA of the CDR3: TGTGCCAGCAGTTTAAGGGGTCCCTACGAGCAGTACTTC. Translated: CASSLRGPYEQYF.

This rearrangement joins TRBV5-4 to TRBJ2-7, with D unclear. CDR1 and CDR2 (germline): SGHNT, YYREEE (reference sequence). The ends were cut back, 2 bases at V and 1 base at J, with 7 bases in the middle. The length of the CDR3 is 13 residues. As DNA, the CDR3 is TGTGCCAGCAGCTTCAGTCCGTCCTACGAGCAGTACTTC. This gives the protein CASSFSPSYEQYF.